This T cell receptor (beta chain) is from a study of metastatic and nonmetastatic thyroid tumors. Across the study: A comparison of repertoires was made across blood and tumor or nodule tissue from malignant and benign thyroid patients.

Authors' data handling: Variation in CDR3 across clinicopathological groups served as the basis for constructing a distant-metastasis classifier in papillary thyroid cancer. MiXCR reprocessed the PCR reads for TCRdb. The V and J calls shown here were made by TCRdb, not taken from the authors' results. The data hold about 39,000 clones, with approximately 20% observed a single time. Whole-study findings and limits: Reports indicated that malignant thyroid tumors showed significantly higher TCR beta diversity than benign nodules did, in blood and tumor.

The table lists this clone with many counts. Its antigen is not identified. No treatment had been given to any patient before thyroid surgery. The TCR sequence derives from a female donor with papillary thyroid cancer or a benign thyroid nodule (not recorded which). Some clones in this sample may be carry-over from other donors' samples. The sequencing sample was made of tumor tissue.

The CDR3 region is CASSLIPGPTQGDGYTF. DNA of the CDR3: TGTGCCAGCAGCTTAATCCCTGGGCCAACACAGGGTGATGGCTACACCTTC. V gene TRBV11-2 combines with J gene TRBJ1-2; D possibly corresponds to TRBD1 (6 bases). This CDR3 spans 17 amino acids. The V and J ends lost 2 bases and 6 bases respectively, with 22 bases between them. Germline V lookup: CDR1 SGHAT, CDR2 FQNNGV.